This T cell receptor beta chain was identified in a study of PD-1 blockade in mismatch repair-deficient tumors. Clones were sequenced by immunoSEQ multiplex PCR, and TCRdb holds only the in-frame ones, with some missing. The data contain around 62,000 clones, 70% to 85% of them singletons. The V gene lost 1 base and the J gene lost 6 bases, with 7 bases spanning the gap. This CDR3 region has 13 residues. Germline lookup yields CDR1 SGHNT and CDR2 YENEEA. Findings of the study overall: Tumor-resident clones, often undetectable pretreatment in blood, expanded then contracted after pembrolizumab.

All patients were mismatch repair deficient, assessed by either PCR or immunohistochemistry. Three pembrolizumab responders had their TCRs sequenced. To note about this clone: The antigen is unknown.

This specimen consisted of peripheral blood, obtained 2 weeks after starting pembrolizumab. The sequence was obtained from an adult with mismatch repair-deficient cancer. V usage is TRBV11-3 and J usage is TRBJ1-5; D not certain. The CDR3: CASSLGVTQPQHF. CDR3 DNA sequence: TGTGCCAGCAGCTTAGGCGTCACTCAGCCCCAGCATTTT.